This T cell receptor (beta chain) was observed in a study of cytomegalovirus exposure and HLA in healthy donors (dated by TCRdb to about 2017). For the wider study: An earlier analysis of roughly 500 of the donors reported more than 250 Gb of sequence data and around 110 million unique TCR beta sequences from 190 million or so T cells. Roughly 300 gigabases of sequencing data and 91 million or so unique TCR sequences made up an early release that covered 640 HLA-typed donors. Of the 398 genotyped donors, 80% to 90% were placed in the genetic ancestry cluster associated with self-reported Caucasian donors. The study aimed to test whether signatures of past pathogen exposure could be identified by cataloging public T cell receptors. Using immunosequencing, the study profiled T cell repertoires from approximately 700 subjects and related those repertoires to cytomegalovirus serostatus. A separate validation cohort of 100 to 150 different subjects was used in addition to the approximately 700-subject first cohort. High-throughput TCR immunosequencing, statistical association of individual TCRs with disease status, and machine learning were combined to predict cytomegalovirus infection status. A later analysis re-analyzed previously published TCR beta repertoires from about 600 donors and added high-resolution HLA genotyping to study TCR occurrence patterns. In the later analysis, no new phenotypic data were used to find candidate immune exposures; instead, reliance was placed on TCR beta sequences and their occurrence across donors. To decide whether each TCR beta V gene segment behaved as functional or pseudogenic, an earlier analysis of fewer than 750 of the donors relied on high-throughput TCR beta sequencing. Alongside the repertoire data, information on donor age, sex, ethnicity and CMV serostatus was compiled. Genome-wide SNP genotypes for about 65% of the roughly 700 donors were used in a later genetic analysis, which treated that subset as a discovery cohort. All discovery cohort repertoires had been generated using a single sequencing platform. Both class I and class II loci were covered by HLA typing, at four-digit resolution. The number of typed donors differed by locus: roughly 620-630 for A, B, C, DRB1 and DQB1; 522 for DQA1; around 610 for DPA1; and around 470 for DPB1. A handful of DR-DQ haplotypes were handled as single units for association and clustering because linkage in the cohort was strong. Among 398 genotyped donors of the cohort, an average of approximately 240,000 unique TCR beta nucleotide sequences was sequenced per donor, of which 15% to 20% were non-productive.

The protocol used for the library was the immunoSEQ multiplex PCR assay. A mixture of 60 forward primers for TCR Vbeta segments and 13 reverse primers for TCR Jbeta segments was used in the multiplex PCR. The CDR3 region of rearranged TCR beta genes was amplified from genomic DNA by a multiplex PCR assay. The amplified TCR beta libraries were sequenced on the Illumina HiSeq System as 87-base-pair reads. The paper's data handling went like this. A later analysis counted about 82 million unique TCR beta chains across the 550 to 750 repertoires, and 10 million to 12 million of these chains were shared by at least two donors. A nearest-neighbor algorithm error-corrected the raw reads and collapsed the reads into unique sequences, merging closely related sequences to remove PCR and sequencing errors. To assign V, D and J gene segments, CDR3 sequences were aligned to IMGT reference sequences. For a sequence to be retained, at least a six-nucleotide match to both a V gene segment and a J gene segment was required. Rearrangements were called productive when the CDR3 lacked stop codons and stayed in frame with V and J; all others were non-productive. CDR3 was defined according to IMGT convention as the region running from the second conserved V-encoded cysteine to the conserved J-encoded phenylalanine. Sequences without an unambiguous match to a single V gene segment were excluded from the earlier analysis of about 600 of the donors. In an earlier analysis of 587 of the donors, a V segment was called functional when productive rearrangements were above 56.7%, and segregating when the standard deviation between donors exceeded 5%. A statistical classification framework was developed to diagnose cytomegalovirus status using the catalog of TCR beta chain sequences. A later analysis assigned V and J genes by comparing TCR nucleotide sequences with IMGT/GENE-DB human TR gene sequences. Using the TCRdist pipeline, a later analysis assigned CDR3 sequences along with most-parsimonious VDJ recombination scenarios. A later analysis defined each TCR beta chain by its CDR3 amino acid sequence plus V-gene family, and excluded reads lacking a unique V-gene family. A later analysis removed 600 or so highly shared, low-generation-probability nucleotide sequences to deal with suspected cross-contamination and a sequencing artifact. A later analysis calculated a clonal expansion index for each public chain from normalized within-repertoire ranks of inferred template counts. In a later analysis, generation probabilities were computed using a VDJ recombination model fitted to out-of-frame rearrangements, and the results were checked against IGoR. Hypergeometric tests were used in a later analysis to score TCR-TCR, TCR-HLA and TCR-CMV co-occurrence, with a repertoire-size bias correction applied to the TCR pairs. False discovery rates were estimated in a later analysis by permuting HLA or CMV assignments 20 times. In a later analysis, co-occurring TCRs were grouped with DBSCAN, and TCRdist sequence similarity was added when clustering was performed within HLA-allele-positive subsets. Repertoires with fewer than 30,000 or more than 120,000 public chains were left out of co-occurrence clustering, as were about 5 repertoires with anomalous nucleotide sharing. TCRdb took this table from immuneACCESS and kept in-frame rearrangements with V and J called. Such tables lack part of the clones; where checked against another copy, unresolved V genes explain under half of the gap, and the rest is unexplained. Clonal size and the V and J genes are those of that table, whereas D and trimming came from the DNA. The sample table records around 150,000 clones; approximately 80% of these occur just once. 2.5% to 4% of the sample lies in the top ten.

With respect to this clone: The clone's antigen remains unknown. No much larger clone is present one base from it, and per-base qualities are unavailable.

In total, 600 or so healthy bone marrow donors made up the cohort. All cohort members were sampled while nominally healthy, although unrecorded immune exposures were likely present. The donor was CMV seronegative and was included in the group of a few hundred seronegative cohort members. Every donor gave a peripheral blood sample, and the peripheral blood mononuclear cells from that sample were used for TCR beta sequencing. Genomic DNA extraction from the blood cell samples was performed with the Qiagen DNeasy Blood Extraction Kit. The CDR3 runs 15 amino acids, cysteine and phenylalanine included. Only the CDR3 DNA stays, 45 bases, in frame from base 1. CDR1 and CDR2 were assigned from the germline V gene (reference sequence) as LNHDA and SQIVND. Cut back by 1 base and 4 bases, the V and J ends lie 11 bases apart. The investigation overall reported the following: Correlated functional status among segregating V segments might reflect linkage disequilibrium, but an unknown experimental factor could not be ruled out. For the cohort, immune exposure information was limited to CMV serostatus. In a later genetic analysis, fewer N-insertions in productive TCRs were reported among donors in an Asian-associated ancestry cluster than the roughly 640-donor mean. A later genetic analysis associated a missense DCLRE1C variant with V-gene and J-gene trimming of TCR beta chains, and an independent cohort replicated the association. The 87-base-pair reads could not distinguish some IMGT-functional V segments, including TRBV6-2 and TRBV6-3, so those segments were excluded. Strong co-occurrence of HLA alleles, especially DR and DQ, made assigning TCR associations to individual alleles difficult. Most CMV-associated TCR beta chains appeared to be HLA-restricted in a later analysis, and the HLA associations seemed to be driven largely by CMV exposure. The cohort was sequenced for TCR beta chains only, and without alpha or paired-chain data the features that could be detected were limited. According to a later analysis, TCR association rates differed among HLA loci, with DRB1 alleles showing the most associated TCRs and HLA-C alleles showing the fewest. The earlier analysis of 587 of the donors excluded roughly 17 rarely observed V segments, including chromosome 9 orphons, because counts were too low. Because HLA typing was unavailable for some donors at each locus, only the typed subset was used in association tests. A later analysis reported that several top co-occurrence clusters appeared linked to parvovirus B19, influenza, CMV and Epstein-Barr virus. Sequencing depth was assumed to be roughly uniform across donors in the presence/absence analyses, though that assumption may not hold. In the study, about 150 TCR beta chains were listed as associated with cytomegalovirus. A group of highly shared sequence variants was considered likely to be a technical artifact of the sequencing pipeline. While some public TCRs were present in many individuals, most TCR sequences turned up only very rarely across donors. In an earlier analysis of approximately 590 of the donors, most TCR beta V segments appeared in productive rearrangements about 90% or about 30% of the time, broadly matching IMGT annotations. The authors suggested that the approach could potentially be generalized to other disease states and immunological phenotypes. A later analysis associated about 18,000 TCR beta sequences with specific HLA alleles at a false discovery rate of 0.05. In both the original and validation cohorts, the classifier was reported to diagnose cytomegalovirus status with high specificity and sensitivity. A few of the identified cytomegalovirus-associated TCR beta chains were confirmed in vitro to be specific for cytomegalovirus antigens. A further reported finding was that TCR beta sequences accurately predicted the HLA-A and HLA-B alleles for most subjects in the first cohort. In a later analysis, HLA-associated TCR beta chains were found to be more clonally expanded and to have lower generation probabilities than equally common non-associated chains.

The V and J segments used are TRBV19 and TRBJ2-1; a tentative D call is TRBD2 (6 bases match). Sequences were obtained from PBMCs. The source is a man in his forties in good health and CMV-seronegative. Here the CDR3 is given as CASSIGWEEYNEQFF. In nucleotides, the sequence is TGTGCCAGTAGTATAGGGTGGGAGGAATACAATGAGCAGTTCTTC. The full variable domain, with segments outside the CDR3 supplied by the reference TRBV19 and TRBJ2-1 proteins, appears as DGGITQSPKYLFRKEGQNVTLSCEQNLNHDAMYWYRQDPGQGLRLIYYSQIVNDFQKGDIAEGYSVSREKKESFPLTVTSAQKNPTAFYLCASSIGWEEYNEQFFGPGTRLTVL.